One and the same sample provided the 26 T cell receptor beta chains below, sequenced in a study of vaccination and CD4 T cells after COVID-19. Treatment specified: roughly nine-day PBMC culture with coronavirus spike peptide pools or control peptides (ViraFEST assay). Cultured CD4+ T-cell DNA underwent Oncomine TCR Beta short-read sequencing. TCRdb processed the PCR reads anew with MiXCR; each CDR3 protein has one entry. Here the sample spans several thousand distinct CDR3 sequences, 65% to 80% being singletons. These TCRs are of unknown antigen specificity. Sequenced material: CD4+ T cells from blood, cultured in vitro. These receptor sequences come from a human donor who had recovered from COVID-19.

The chain carries TRBV6-5 and TRBJ2-1; no firm D call. The CDR3 extends over 16 amino acids. Germline V gives CDR1 MNHEY, CDR2 SVGAGI. V was trimmed by 3 bases and J by 0 bases, leaving 12 bases between them. The CDR3 DNA reads as TGTGCCAGCAGTTATTCCCCCACTCGCTCCTACAATGAGCAGTTCTTC. Residues: CASSYSPTRSYNEQFF.

The rearrangement links TRBV15 to TRBJ1-2; D is undetermined. Trimming took off 0 bases at V and 4 bases at J, with 12 bases between the two ends. From germline, CDR1 is LNHNV and CDR2 YYDKDF (reference sequence). This CDR3 comprises 15 residues. The chain's CDR3 is CATSRDRTGSYGYTF. The CDR3 DNA is TGTGCCACCAGCAGAGATCGGACGGGAAGCTATGGCTACACCTTC. Supplemented by reference TRBV15 and TRBJ1-2, the full variable domain reads DAMVIQNPRYQVTQFGKPVTLSCSQTLNHNVMYWYQQKSSQAPKLLFHYYDKDFNNEADTPDNFQSRRPNTSFCFLDIRSPGLGDTAMYLCATSRDRTGSYGYTFGSGTRLTVV.

The chain employs TRBV5-4 and TRBJ2-5, with 11 positions matching TRBD2. In germline, CDR1 is SGHNT, CDR2 YYREEE (reference sequence). Germline trimming cut 1 base from V and 5 bases from J; bases unmatched to any gene: 7. This CDR3 comprises 16 residues. CDR3 DNA sequence: TGTGCCAGCAGCTTGCCACTAGCGGGAGTACGGGAGACCCAGTACTTC. Encoded protein: CASSLPLAGVRETQYF.

J is TRBJ2-3 and V is TRBV7-2; no definite D call. Germline values: CDR1 SGHTA, CDR2 FQGNSA. The CDR3 loop spans 12 amino acids. V dropped 5 bases and J dropped 5 bases, with 8 bases sitting between them. The CDR3 coding sequence is TGTGCCAGCAGCATAGATGGAGATACGCAGTATTTT. Translated: CASSIDGDTQYF.

V is TRBV20-1 and J is TRBJ1-2; TRBD1 aligns across 8 bases. With V trimmed by 6 bases and J by 3 bases, 24 bases remained unmatched. The CDR3 runs to 19 residues. In germline, CDR1 is DFQATT, CDR2 SNEGSKA (reference sequence). The CDR3: CSANPPISASGDRHYGYTF. CDR3 DNA: TGCAGTGCCAATCCCCCAATTTCCGCCTCCGGGGACAGGCACTATGGCTACACCTTC.

The V call is TRBV20-1, the J call TRBJ2-7; D is unclear. V dropped 4 bases and J dropped 5 bases, with 18 bases sitting between them. The CDR3 covers 14 residues. Germline V gene lookup returns CDR1 DFQATT and CDR2 SNEGSKA (reference sequence). CDR3 protein: CSANLEPEVHEQYF. The DNA for the CDR3 is TGCAGTGCTAACCTGGAGCCGGAAGTCCACGAGCAGTACTTC.

Notes on this clonotype: This sequence is one base from a far larger clone and is likely a read error. The J gene is TRBJ2-2, the V gene TRBV6-2 or TRBV6-3, with 8 bases fitting TRBD1. The V gene's germline CDR1 is MNHEY and CDR2 SVGEGT. This CDR3 is built from 14 residues. With 5 bases clipped from V and 1 base from J, the junction kept 0 bases outside the gene matches. The CDR3 loop reads CASSGTGNTGELFF. The CDR3 DNA reads TGTGCCAGCAGTGGGACAGGGAACACCGGGGAGCTGTTTTTT.

This CDR3 is CASSQEVRYNSPLHF. The CDR3 coding sequence is TGTGCCAGCAGCCAGGAGGTCCGCTATAATTCACCCCTCCACTTT. The rearrangement joins TRBV4-2 to TRBJ1-6; D is uncertain. V shed 3 bases and J shed 3 bases, with 9 bases lying between them. Germline V gene data show CDR1 as LGHNA and CDR2 as YNFKEQ. The CDR3 extends over 15 amino acids.

This sequence joins TRBV6-1 and TRBJ1-2; 8 bases are a match to TRBD1. CDR3 size: 13 residues. Trimming at V came to 5 bases and at J to 8 bases, leaving 7 bases not matched to a gene. Germline assignment: CDR1 MNHNS and CDR2 SASEGT. In DNA, the CDR3 is TGTGCCAGCAGTCCCCAGGGGGCTGGGGGCTACACCTTC. This gives the protein CASSPQGAGGYTF.

This rearrangement joins TRBV20-1 to TRBJ1-5; 7 positions agree with TRBD1. There are 13 residues in the CDR3. CDR1 and CDR2 (germline): DFQATT, SNEGSKA (reference sequence). The V gene end was trimmed by 5 bases and the J gene end by 3 bases; junction bases not matched to a gene: 4. The CDR3 coding sequence is TGCAGTGCTCACAGGGGTTTCAATCAGCCCCAGCATTTT. It codes for CSAHRGFNQPQHF.

This clonotype rates as medium-sized (0.01 to 0.1%). V and J are TRBV11-1 and TRBJ2-5; D is perhaps TRBD2 (7 bases). Between the trimmed V and J ends, which lost 4 bases and 4 bases, there was a span of 13 bases. CDR3 length equals 14 residues. The germline CDR1 and CDR2 sequences are SGHAT and FQDESV (reference sequence). CDR3 bases: TGTGCCAGCAGCTCCGGCCGGGGGGCAGAGACCCAGTACTTC. Amino acid sequence: CASSSGRGAETQYF.

The CDR3 bases are TGTGCCAGCAGTTTATCCGGGACAGTCTATAATTCACCCCTCCACTTT. Amino acids: CASSLSGTVYNSPLHF. The gene calls are TRBV27 and TRBJ1-6; 7 bases line up with TRBD1. The CDR3 totals 16 residues. The J segment lost 3 bases and the V segment lost 0 bases, leaving 2 bases of the junction unmatched. CDR1 and CDR2 from the germline V gene are MNHEY and SMNVEV (reference sequence).

CDR3 region: CASSTSGTGEQYF. CDR3 sequence (DNA): TGTGCCAGCAGCACTAGCGGGACGGGCGAGCAGTACTTC. The chain couples TRBV7-3 to TRBJ2-7; 10 nucleotides align to TRBD2. CDR1 and CDR2 from the germline V gene are SGHTA and FQGTGA. Unmatched junction bases numbered 4, after V lost 5 bases and J lost 6 bases. The CDR3 consists of 13 residues.

This rearrangement joins TRBV27 to TRBJ1-2; 7 bases map to TRBD1. The CDR3 is 14 amino acids. CDR1 and CDR2 (germline): MNHEY, SMNVEV (reference sequence). Trimming took 3 bases from V and 8 from J; bases not matched to a gene: 9. CDR3 coding DNA: TGTGCCAGCAGTTTTAGAGCTCAGGGGGGGGGCTACACCTTC. Amino acid sequence: CASSFRAQGGGYTF.

This chain connects TRBV20-1 to TRBJ1-2; no firm D call. The germline V and J ends were trimmed by 6 bases and 5 bases, with 19 bases remaining between them. Looked up from germline, CDR1 is DFQATT and CDR2 is SNEGSKA (reference sequence). CDR3 length: 14 amino acids. The CDR3 loop is CSAARSGGGYGYTF. Here the CDR3 DNA reads TGCAGTGCAGCCCGTTCAGGAGGCGGGTATGGCTACACCTTC.

V gene TRBV20-1 combines with J gene TRBJ2-7, with unresolved D. The CDR3 runs to 12 residues. Trimming removed 0 bases from V and 8 bases from J, with 11 bases in between. Looked up from germline, CDR1 is DFQATT and CDR2 is SNEGSKA (reference sequence). The CDR3 protein is CSAREGFTQQYF. In DNA, the CDR3 is TGCAGTGCTAGAGAAGGGTTTACTCAGCAGTACTTC.

The rearrangement uses TRBV20-1 and TRBJ1-1, with a possible D match to TRBD1 (5 bases). Deletions cut 6 bases from V and 6 bases from J, with 23 bases between. The germline V gene has CDR1 DFQATT and CDR2 SNEGSKA (reference sequence). This CDR3 has 15 residues. CDR3 residues: CSATGGARIGSEAFF. The CDR3 bases are TGCAGTGCAACCGGTGGGGCTCGGATCGGGTCTGAAGCTTTCTTT.

The CDR3 DNA reads as TGTGCCAGCAGTTACTCAGGAGGGGTCGGCTACACCTTC. Translating gives CASSYSGGVGYTF. This rearrangement joins TRBV6-2 or TRBV6-3 to TRBJ1-2, with D possibly matching TRBD1 (5 bases). The CDR3 extends over 13 amino acids. CDR1 MNHEY and CDR2 SVGEGT come from the germline V gene. Trimming took off 0 bases at V and 8 bases at J, with 10 bases between the two ends.

The rearrangement uses TRBV11-2 and TRBJ1-2; a weak D match, TRBD1 (5 bases). The CDR3 contains 13 residues. V was trimmed by 3 bases and J by 8 bases, leaving 13 bases between them. In germline, CDR1 is SGHAT, CDR2 FQNNGV. For the CDR3, the DNA is TGTGCCAGCAGCTTTACCGGGACGCAAGGCTACACCTTC. It translates to CASSFTGTQGYTF.

The chain links TRBV7-9 to TRBJ2-7; either TRBD1 or TRBD2 may supply D (6 bases each). The CDR3 totals 13 residues. CDR1 is SEHNR and CDR2 is FQNEAQ in the germline V gene (reference sequence). Between the trimmed V and J ends, which lost 4 bases and 6 bases, there was a span of 13 bases. CDR3 in DNA: TGTGCCAGCAGCTCCACAGGAGGGGGCGAGCAGTACTTC. Amino acids: CASSSTGGGEQYF.

The gene calls are TRBV7-3 and TRBJ1-2; 8 bases line up with TRBD1. This CDR3 comprises 15 residues. Germline assignment: CDR1 SGHTA and CDR2 FQGTGA. V dropped 5 bases and J dropped 3; count of bases not matched to a gene: 8. The CDR3 reads CASSRGQGQDYGYTF. The CDR3 DNA follows: TGTGCCAGCAGCCGCGGACAGGGTCAGGACTATGGCTACACCTTC.

This rearrangement joins TRBV20-1 to TRBJ1-1; D call uncertain. The CDR3 loop spans 13 amino acids. Germline V lookup: CDR1 DFQATT, CDR2 SNEGSKA (reference sequence). Trimming removed 6 bases from V and 4 bases from J, with 15 bases in between. The CDR3 loop reads CSAVGGGGTEAFF. The DNA for the CDR3 is TGCAGTGCGGTGGGCGGCGGAGGCACTGAAGCTTTCTTT.

The sample holds one count of this clonotype. V is TRBV20-1 and J is TRBJ2-3; TRBD2 is a possible D gene (6 bases). The V and J ends lost 3 bases and 6 bases respectively, with 7 bases between them. Germline CDR1 DFQATT, CDR2 SNEGSKA (reference sequence). This CDR3 region has 11 residues. The CDR3 here is CSASRGDTQYF. The CDR3 region has the DNA TGCAGTGCTAGCCGGGGGGATACGCAGTATTTT.

V gene TRBV20-1 combines with J gene TRBJ1-5; perhaps TRBD1 as D (6 bases). Germline V gene data show CDR1 as DFQATT and CDR2 as SNEGSKA (reference sequence). This CDR3 contains 14 residues. V lost 1 base to trimming and J lost 6 bases, with 13 bases between them. The CDR3 is CSARGSGGGQPQHF. CDR3 coding DNA: TGCAGTGCTAGAGGGAGTGGAGGGGGTCAGCCCCAGCATTTT.

The chain joins TRBV20-1 to TRBJ2-3; TRBD1 is a possible D gene (5 bases). Between the trimmed V and J ends, which lost 1 base and 5 bases, there was a span of 10 bases. The CDR3 extends over 13 amino acids. Germline loops: CDR1 DFQATT, CDR2 SNEGSKA (reference sequence). Written as DNA, the CDR3 is TGCAGTGCTAGAGTAGTGGGGCTAGATACGCAGTATTTT. It translates to CSARVVGLDTQYF.

This clonotype was recorded only once. The chain joins TRBV6-1 to TRBJ1-2, with unresolved D. The germline V and J ends were trimmed by 0 bases and 2 bases, with 10 bases remaining between them. Germline V gives CDR1 MNHNS, CDR2 SASEGT. This CDR3 is 15 amino acids long. CDR3 DNA sequence: TGTGCCAGCAGTGAAGCGGCGGAGCTGAACTATGGCTACACCTTC. Its protein product is CASSEAAELNYGYTF.